A single sample gave rise to the 2 T cell receptor beta chains below, sequenced in a study of OX40 agonist ivuxolimab in advanced cancers. The repertoire was sequenced with immunoSEQ multiplex PCR; TCRdb's copy has only in-frame clones and lacks some. The sample lists tens of thousands of clones; roughly 86% were seen once. The sample in question was CD4+ or CD8+ T cells sorted from blood, obtained in a trial of the OX40 agonist ivuxolimab. The source of these receptors is an adult with an advanced solid tumor such as melanoma, head and neck, liver or kidney cancer.

This clone was observed a single time. The chain has TRBV7-3 and TRBJ2-7, with TRBD1 identical over 8 bases. This CDR3 region has 16 residues. The germline V gene has CDR1 SGHTA and CDR2 FQGTGA. The ends lost 0 bases at V and 1 base at J; junction bases unmatched: 5. The CDR3 region has the DNA TGTGCCAGCAGCTTAACAGGTACAGGGGGATCCTACGAGCAGTACTTC. Its translation is CASSLTGTGGSYEQYF.

The rearrangement links TRBV29-1 to TRBJ2-1; 8 bases align to TRBD2. After removal of 4 bases from V and 3 bases from J, the junction contained 5 bases not matched to a gene. The CDR3 consists of 14 residues. Germline CDR1 SQVTM, CDR2 ANQGSEA. CDR3 in amino acids: CSVVSLADYNEQFF. CDR3 DNA sequence: TGCAGCGTTGTTTCACTAGCGGACTACAATGAGCAGTTCTTC.